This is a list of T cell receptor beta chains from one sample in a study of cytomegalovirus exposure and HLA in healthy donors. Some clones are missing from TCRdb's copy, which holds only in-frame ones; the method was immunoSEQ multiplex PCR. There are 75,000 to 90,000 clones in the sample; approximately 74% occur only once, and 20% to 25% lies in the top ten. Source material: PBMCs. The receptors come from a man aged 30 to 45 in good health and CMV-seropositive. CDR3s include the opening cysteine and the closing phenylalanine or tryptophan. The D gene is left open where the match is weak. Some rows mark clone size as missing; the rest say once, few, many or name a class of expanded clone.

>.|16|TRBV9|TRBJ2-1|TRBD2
CASSVDLAGGLDEQFF
TGTGCCAGCAGCGTGGACCTAGCGGGGGGGCTTGATGAGCAGTTCTTC
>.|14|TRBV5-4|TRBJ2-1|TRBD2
CASSSGLAGVEQFF
TGTGCCAGCAGTTCTGGACTAGCGGGGGTCGAGCAGTTCTTC
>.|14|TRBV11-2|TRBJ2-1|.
CASSLDPGVNEQFF
TGTGCCAGCAGCTTAGACCCGGGGGTAAATGAGCAGTTCTTC
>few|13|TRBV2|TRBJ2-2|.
CASKLSYTGELFF
TGTGCCAGCAAACTTTCCTATACCGGGGAGCTGTTTTTT
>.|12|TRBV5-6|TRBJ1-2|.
CASSFSSLGYTF
TGTGCCAGCAGCTTTAGTTCGTTAGGCTACACCTTC
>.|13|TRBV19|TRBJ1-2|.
CASSARDTAFSTF
TGTGCCAGTAGTGCCCGGGACACCGCCTTTAGCACCTTC
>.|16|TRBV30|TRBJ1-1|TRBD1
CAWSQPTDRIDTEAFF
TGTGCCTGGAGCCAACCTACGGACAGGATCGACACTGAAGCTTTCTTT
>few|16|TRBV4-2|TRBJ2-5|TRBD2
CASSQASGGPTETQYF
TGTGCCAGCAGCCAAGCCAGCGGGGGGCCAACGGAGACCCAGTACTTC
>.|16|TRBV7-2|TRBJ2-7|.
CASSLAHVQVSYEQYF
TGTGCCAGCAGCTTAGCGCATGTACAGGTCTCCTACGAGCAGTACTTC
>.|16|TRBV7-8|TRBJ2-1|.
CASSPGISETYNEQFF
TGTGCCAGCAGCCCAGGGATCAGCGAAACCTACAATGAGCAGTTCTTC
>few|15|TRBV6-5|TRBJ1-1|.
CASSYGGALFSEAFF
TGTGCCAGCAGTTACGGGGGGGCGCTGTTCTCTGAAGCTTTCTTT
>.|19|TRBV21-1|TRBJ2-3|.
CASSKVRIGRDRDTDTQYF
TGTGCCAGCAGCAAAGTGCGAATCGGCCGGGACAGGGACACAGATACGCAGTATTTT
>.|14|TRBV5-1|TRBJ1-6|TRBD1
CASTWDRYNSPLNF
TGCGCCAGCACCTGGGACAGGTATAATTCACCCCTCAACTTT
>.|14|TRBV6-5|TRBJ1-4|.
CASSYNAGGEKLFF
TGTGCCAGCAGTTACAACGCGGGGGGGGAAAAACTGTTTTTT
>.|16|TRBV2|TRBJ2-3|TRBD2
CASSQRASGGADTQYF
TGTGCCAGCAGTCAAAGGGCTAGCGGGGGGGCCGATACGCAGTATTTT
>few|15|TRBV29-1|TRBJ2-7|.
CSVEPSPGVPYEQYF
TGCAGCGTTGAACCCAGTCCAGGGGTCCCCTACGAGCAGTACTTC
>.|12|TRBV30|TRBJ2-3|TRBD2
CAWSVIAGGGYF
TGTGCCTGGAGTGTAATCGCGGGCGGGGGGTATTTT
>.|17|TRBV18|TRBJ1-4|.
CASSRPIRDFRGEKLFF
TGTGCCAGCTCACGTCCCATCCGGGACTTCAGAGGGGAAAAACTGTTTTTT
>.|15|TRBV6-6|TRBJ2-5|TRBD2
CASNLEGLAEETQYF
TGTGCCAGCAACCTCGAAGGACTAGCGGAAGAGACCCAGTACTTC
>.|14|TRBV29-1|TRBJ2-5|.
CSVGPGALQETQYF
TGCAGCGTTGGCCCGGGAGCGTTACAAGAGACCCAGTACTTC
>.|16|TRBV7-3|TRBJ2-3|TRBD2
CASSLTGGGIQDTQYF
TGTGCCAGCAGCTTAACAGGCGGGGGGATCCAAGATACGCAGTATTTT
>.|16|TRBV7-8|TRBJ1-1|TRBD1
CASSSWTGGVNTEAFF
TGTGCCAGCAGCTCTTGGACAGGGGGCGTCAACACTGAAGCTTTCTTT
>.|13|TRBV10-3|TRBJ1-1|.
CAISEGRVTEAFF
TGTGCCATCAGTGAGGGCAGGGTAACTGAAGCTTTCTTT
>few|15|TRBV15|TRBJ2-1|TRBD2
CATSRIAGAYNEQFF
TGTGCCACCAGCAGAATAGCGGGGGCTTACAATGAGCAGTTCTTC
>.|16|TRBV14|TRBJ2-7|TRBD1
CASSPRIGQGNDEQYF
TGTGCCAGCAGCCCGAGGATCGGACAGGGAAATGACGAGCAGTACTTC
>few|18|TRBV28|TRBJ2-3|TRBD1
CASREGGQGVYSTDTQYF
TGTGCCAGCAGGGAGGGAGGACAGGGGGTTTATAGCACAGATACGCAGTATTTT
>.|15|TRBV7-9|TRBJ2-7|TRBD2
CASSHGEGIQYEQYF
TGTGCCAGCAGTCACGGGGAGGGGATTCAGTACGAGCAGTACTTC
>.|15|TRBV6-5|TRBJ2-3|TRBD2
CASSYTSGGADTQYF
TGTGCCAGCAGTTACACTAGCGGGGGGGCAGATACGCAGTATTTT
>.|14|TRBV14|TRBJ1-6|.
CASSQEVRDSPLNF
TGTGCCAGCAGCCAAGAGGTGCGGGATTCACCCCTCAACTTT
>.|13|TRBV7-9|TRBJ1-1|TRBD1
CASSPTGSGEAFF
TGTGCCAGCAGCCCGACAGGGTCGGGTGAAGCTTTCTTT
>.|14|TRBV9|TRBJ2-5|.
CASSVGAFQETQYF
TGTGCCAGCAGCGTAGGGGCGTTCCAAGAGACCCAGTACTTC
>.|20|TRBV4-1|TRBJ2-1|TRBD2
CASSQDQTRGGAFSYNEQFF
TGCGCCAGCAGCCAAGATCAGACGCGGGGGGGTGCCTTCTCCTACAATGAGCAGTTCTTC
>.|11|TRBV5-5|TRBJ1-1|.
CASSKNTEAFF
TGTGCCAGCAGTAAGAACACTGAAGCTTTCTTT
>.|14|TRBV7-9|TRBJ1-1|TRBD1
CASSKGQGATEAFF
TGTGCCAGCAGCAAGGGACAGGGAGCCACTGAAGCTTTCTTT
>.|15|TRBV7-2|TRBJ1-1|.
CASSSRRASGTEAFF
TGTGCCAGCAGCTCGAGGAGGGCGTCGGGCACTGAAGCTTTCTTT
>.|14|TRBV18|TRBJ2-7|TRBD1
CASSLGTGEVGQYF
TGTGCCAGCTCACTCGGGACAGGGGAGGTCGGGCAGTACTTC
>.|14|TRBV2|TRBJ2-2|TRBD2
CASSTSGGTGELFF
TGTGCCAGCTCTACTAGCGGGGGCACCGGGGAGCTGTTTTTT
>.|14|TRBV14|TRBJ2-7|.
CASSQVGRSYEQYF
TGTGCCAGCAGCCAAGTTGGGAGGTCCTACGAGCAGTACTTC
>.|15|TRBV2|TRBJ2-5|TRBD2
CASSEGSGSGKTQYF
TGTGCCAGCAGTGAGGGAAGCGGGAGTGGAAAGACCCAGTACTTC
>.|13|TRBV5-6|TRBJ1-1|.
CASSTGQTSEAFF
TGTGCCAGCAGCACCGGACAGACCTCTGAAGCTTTCTTT
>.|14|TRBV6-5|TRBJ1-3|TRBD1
CASSQGQARNTIYF
TGTGCCAGCAGCCAGGGACAGGCGAGAAACACCATATATTTT
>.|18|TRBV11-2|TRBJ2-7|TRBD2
CASSPHLRASGSSYEQYF
TGTGCCAGCAGCCCCCACCTACGGGCTAGCGGAAGCTCCTACGAGCAGTACTTC
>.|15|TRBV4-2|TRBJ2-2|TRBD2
CASSWTSESPGELFF
TGTGCCAGCAGTTGGACTAGCGAGTCCCCCGGGGAGCTGTTTTTT
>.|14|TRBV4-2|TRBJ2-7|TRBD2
CASSKGGGGDEQYF
TGTGCCAGCTCTAAAGGCGGGGGGGGTGACGAGCAGTACTTC
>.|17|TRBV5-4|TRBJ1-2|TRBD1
CASSSHPRDRAIYGYTF
TGTGCCAGCAGCTCCCATCCCCGGGACAGGGCCATCTATGGCTACACCTTC